The 23 T cell receptor beta chains given below trace back to one sample, sequenced in a study of CD8 T cells in ankylosing spondylitis. Study-level points and caveats: Made up of under ten highly homologous variants, a TCR beta motif appeared characteristic of ankylosing spondylitis blood.

TCRdb recomputed calls from the 5' RACE reads with MiXCR, one row per CDR3 protein. In the table there are about 420,000 distinct CDR3 sequences, under 25% of which are singletons. Their specific antigens are unknown. Sample: blood, either unsorted or a sorted T cell fraction (not recorded which). The receptors here all came from a male donor with ankylosing spondylitis.

The chain joins TRBV9 to TRBJ2-1, with a tentative D call TRBD1 (6 bases). The V end lost 2 bases, the J end lost 4 bases, and 13 bases lay between the germline ends. This CDR3 comprises 15 residues. Looked up from germline, CDR1 is SGDLS and CDR2 is YYNGEE. The CDR3 loop is CASSVQQGEYNEQFF. CDR3 sequence (DNA): TGTGCCAGCAGCGTTCAACAGGGAGAATACAATGAGCAGTTCTTC.

The rearrangement joins TRBV5-1 to TRBJ1-1; 7 bases are a match to TRBD1. Germline V CDR1 and CDR2: SGHRS, YFSETQ. The CDR3 contains 13 residues. Trimming cost V 0 bases and J 6 bases; bases outside gene matches: 2. CDR3 coding DNA: TGCGCCAGCAGCTTGGCGGGACAGTCTGAAGCTTTCTTT. As protein: CASSLAGQSEAFF.

DNA of the CDR3: TGTGCCAGCAGCCAAAGGTTCAGGGGGCGATTGGGGGAGCAGTACTTC. Protein: CASSQRFRGRLGEQYF. The V call is TRBV3-1, the J call TRBJ2-7; 8 bases are shared with TRBD1. Germline loops: CDR1 LGHDT, CDR2 YNNKEL (reference sequence). V gave up 2 bases and J gave up 7 bases; unmatched junction bases: 13. This CDR3 region has 16 residues.

The chain links TRBV20-1 to TRBJ2-3, with D tentatively TRBD2 (7 bases). The CDR3 runs 14 residues. The germline V gene has CDR1 DFQATT and CDR2 SNEGSKA (reference sequence). Trimming removed 5 bases at V and 3 bases at J, with 15 bases between. The CDR3 sequence is CSAARGGRTDTQYF. The CDR3 bases are TGCAGTGCTGCGAGGGGGGGGCGAACAGATACGCAGTATTTT.

This clonotype was seen more than once but under ten times. This chain joins TRBV20-1 and TRBJ2-5; perhaps TRBD1 as D (6 bases). Between the trimmed V and J ends, which lost 6 bases and 5 bases, there was a span of 13 bases. This CDR3 has 12 residues. Germline lookup yields CDR1 DFQATT and CDR2 SNEGSKA (reference sequence). The CDR3 region is CSAPGAWETQYF. The DNA of the CDR3 is TGCAGTGCCCCAGGGGCTTGGGAGACCCAGTACTTC.

This clonotype was counted a few times. V gene TRBV5-1 combines with J gene TRBJ2-2, with 7 bases fitting TRBD1. The CDR3 loop spans 14 amino acids. CDR1 and CDR2 from the germline V gene are SGHRS and YFSETQ. Trimming took 4 bases from V and 4 from J; bases not matched to a gene: 4. CDR3 coding DNA: TGCGCCAGCAGCAATCCAGGGGGCACCGGGGAGCTGTTTTTT. Amino acids: CASSNPGGTGELFF.

This clonotype was seen more than once but under ten times. The rearrangement links TRBV29-1 to TRBJ1-2; D gene unclear. The germline gives CDR1 SQVTM, CDR2 ANQGSEA. The CDR3 has 12 amino acids. The germline V and J ends were trimmed by 3 bases and 7 bases, with 12 bases remaining between them. CDR3 in DNA: TGCAGCGTTGACGTGGGAGATGGTGGCTACACCTTC. This codes for CSVDVGDGGYTF.

This clonotype has only a few counts. The chain recombines TRBV5-1 with TRBJ2-7; TRBD2 agrees at 13 bases. Unmatched junction bases numbered 3, after V lost 0 bases and J lost 0 bases. Germline V CDR1 and CDR2: SGHRS, YFSETQ. The CDR3 is made up of 17 amino acids. This chain's CDR3 is CASSLGGLAGSSYEQYF. CDR3 sequence (DNA): TGCGCCAGCAGCTTGGGGGGACTAGCGGGGAGCTCCTACGAGCAGTACTTC.

This clonotype showed up just a few times. The V call is TRBV28, the J call TRBJ2-3; D is possibly TRBD1 (6 bases). From germline, CDR1 is MDHEN and CDR2 SYDVKM. This CDR3 spans 12 amino acids. V was clipped by 1 base and J by 9 bases, with 8 bases between them. The CDR3 DNA reads as TGTGCCAGCAGTTTATTGGACAGAACGCAGTATTTT. It specifies CASSLLDRTQYF.

There are a few counts of this clonotype. This CDR3 is CAWDPRSGPTNEQFF. CDR3 sequence (DNA): TGTGCCTGGGACCCCCGGAGCGGGCCAACCAATGAGCAGTTCTTC. The chain joins TRBV30 to TRBJ2-1; TRBD2 might be the D (6 bases). Trimming shortened V by 5 bases and J by 6 bases, and 20 bases separated the two germline ends. CDR1 GTSNPN and CDR2 SVGIG come from the germline V gene (reference sequence). This CDR3 has 15 amino acids.

The chain joins TRBV28 to TRBJ2-7; 8 nucleotides align to TRBD2. The CDR3 has 13 residues. Trimming cost V 11 bases and J 2 bases; bases outside gene matches: 8. Germline V gene lookup returns CDR1 MDHEN and CDR2 SYDVKM. For the CDR3, the DNA is TGTGCCGTCTCTGCGGGAGGCCCCTACGAGCAGTACTTC. Translated, it gives CAVSAGGPYEQYF. The whole variable domain, remainder taken from reference TRBV28 and TRBJ2-7, is DVKVTQSSRYLVKRTGEKVFLECVQDMDHENMFWYRQDPGLGLRLIYFSYDVKMKEKGDIPEGYSVSREKKERFSLILESASTNQTSMYLCAVSAGGPYEQYFGPGTRLTVT.

This clonotype was recorded once. This chain joins TRBV29-1 and TRBJ2-3; no reliable D call. The CDR3 has 11 amino acids. Looked up from germline, CDR1 is SQVTM and CDR2 is ANQGSEA. V was shortened by 1 base and J by 6 bases, with 5 bases between the two germline ends. The CDR3 region has the DNA TGCAGCGTTGAAGGGTCCGATACGCAGTATTTT. Its translation is CSVEGSDTQYF.

This clonotype was seen more than once but under ten times. The gene calls are TRBV27 and TRBJ1-5; D possibly corresponds to TRBD1 (6 bases). The V end was cut by 2 bases, the J end by 7 bases, with 12 bases between. CDR1 and CDR2 (germline): MNHEY, SMNVEV (reference sequence). The CDR3 covers 14 residues. The CDR3 reads CASSLKGVRQPQHF. CDR3 coding DNA: TGTGCCAGCAGTTTAAAGGGGGTACGACAGCCCCAGCATTTT.

The chain joins TRBV20-1 to TRBJ2-1; maybe TRBD1 (6 bases). CDR1 and CDR2 (germline): DFQATT, SNEGSKA (reference sequence). V shed 3 bases and J shed 8 bases, with 11 bases lying between them. The CDR3 is made up of 12 amino acids. In DNA, the CDR3 is TGCAGTGCTAGTACAGGGTACCATGAGCAGTTCTTC. Encoded protein: CSASTGYHEQFF.

This clonotype has just a few counts. The genes are TRBV5-1 and TRBJ2-1, with 10 bases that match TRBD2. Trimming at V came to 1 base and at J to 1 base, leaving 8 bases not matched to a gene. The CDR3 covers 18 residues. The germline V gene encodes CDR1 SGHRS and CDR2 YFSETQ. The CDR3 reads CASSLSVSGRGSYNEQFF. CDR3 in DNA: TGCGCCAGCAGCTTGAGTGTGAGCGGGAGGGGTTCCTACAATGAGCAGTTCTTC. The whole variable domain, remainder taken from reference TRBV5-1 and TRBJ2-1, is KAGVTQTPRYLIKTRGQQVTLSCSPISGHRSVSWYQQTPGQGLQFLFEYFSETQRNKGNFPGRFSGRQFSNSRSEMNVSTLELGDSALYLCASSLSVSGRGSYNEQFFGPGTRLTVL.

The CDR3 region has the DNA TGTGCCAGCAGTTCCTCATGGAGGGTCTATAGCAATCAGCCCCAGCATTTT. Protein: CASSSSWRVYSNQPQHF. The rearrangement joins TRBV28 to TRBJ1-5; the D is unclear. Germline values: CDR1 MDHEN, CDR2 SYDVKM. The CDR3 is 17 amino acids. V was cut by 4 bases and J by 0 bases, with 16 bases left in between.

J is TRBJ2-4 and V is TRBV5-1; D is ambiguous. CDR1 and CDR2 from the germline V gene are SGHRS and YFSETQ. Trimming took 4 bases from V and 7 from J, leaving 18 bases between them. The CDR3 is made up of 15 amino acids. The CDR3 DNA follows: TGCGCCAGCAGCCCAAGACAAGCTCTTGGTAACATTCAGTACTTC. Translation: CASSPRQALGNIQYF. The whole variable domain, remainder taken from reference TRBV5-1 and TRBJ2-4, is KAGVTQTPRYLIKTRGQQVTLSCSPISGHRSVSWYQQTPGQGLQFLFEYFSETQRNKGNFPGRFSGRQFSNSRSEMNVSTLELGDSALYLCASSPRQALGNIQYFGAGTRLSVL.

Only a few counts were recorded for this clonotype. The CDR3 coding sequence is TGCAGTGCCACAGACCGCTCTGGAAACACCATATATTTT. Amino acid sequence: CSATDRSGNTIYF. This rearrangement joins TRBV20-1 to TRBJ1-3; D gene ambiguous. Per germline, CDR1 DFQATT and CDR2 SNEGSKA (reference sequence). The CDR3 is made up of 13 amino acids. With 6 bases removed from V and 0 bases from J, the gap between germline ends came to 9 bases.

This clonotype turned up a few times. The chain couples TRBV11-3 to TRBJ2-3; 8 bases align to TRBD2. This CDR3 spans 16 amino acids. The V gene end was trimmed by 4 bases and the J gene end by 5 bases; junction bases not matched to a gene: 11. The germline gives CDR1 SGHNT, CDR2 YENEEA. CDR3 loop: CASSSKAGDSGDTQYF. CDR3 bases: TGTGCCAGCAGCTCGAAAGCGGGAGATTCGGGAGATACGCAGTATTTT.

The chain uses TRBV29-1 and TRBJ2-3, with a possible D match to TRBD2 (5 bases). CDR1 and CDR2 (germline): SQVTM, ANQGSEA. With 3 bases removed from V and 4 bases from J, the gap between germline ends came to 17 bases. The CDR3 runs to 15 residues. The CDR3 nucleotides are TGCAGCGTTGAGATGTGGACCCACGGGGCAGATACGCAGTATTTT. Amino acids: CSVEMWTHGADTQYF.

The V and J genes are TRBV2 and TRBJ1-1; D is possibly TRBD1 (5 bases). Germline V CDR1 and CDR2: SNHLY, FYNNEI. The V and J ends lost 6 bases and 1 base respectively, with 12 bases between them. The CDR3 sequence is 14 residues long. CDR3 nucleotide sequence: TGTGCCAGCAGCCCAATGGGGGGGAACACTGAAGCTTTCTTT. Encoded protein: CASSPMGGNTEAFF.

The chain uses TRBV28 and TRBJ2-2, with 10 bases fitting TRBD1. Trimming cost V 7 bases and J 7 bases; bases outside gene matches: 12. Germline CDR1 reads MDHEN; CDR2 reads SYDVKM. The CDR3 length is 16 residues. CDR3 nucleotide sequence: TGTGCCAGCAACCCCTCATACGACAGGGGGCGCGGGGAGCTGTTTTTT. Protein: CASNPSYDRGRGELFF.

The V gene is TRBV10-3, the J gene TRBJ2-3; D uncertain. CDR1 ENHRY and CDR2 SYGVKD come from the germline V gene. CDR3 length: 14 residues. The V end was cut by 7 bases, the J end by 0 bases, with 11 bases between. Here the CDR3 reads CAITPDPSTDTQYF. The CDR3 DNA follows: TGTGCCATCACCCCTGACCCTAGCACAGATACGCAGTATTTT.